These 16 T cell receptor beta chains share one sample of origin, sequenced in a study of blood T cell repertoires in COVID-19. Generated by immunoSEQ multiplex PCR, the TCRdb table keeps only in-frame clones and is missing some. There are 250,000 or so clones in the sample; 70% to 90% occur only once, and 11% lies in the top ten. Source material: PBMCs or T cells enriched from blood (not recorded which). All receptors come from a man aged 30 to 39 who had recovered from COVID-19.

This clone was seen a single time. The rearrangement links TRBV28 to TRBJ1-2; possible D gene TRBD1, 6 bases. CDR1 and CDR2 (germline): MDHEN, SYDVKM. V shed 6 bases and J shed 2 bases, with 10 bases lying between them. This CDR3 comprises 13 residues. CDR3 bases: TGTGCCAGCAGGGACAGAAACAACTATGGCTACACCTTC. Its translation: CASRDRNNYGYTF.

The chain uses TRBV11-2 and TRBJ2-7; the D is unclear. V was cut by 1 base and J by 5 bases, with 9 bases left in between. This CDR3 has 13 residues. Looked up from germline, CDR1 is SGHAT and CDR2 is FQNNGV. CDR3 nucleotides: TGTGCCAGCAGCTTAGCCAATCCCCACGAGCAGTACTTC. Translation gives CASSLANPHEQYF.

This chain connects TRBV3-1 (or the pseudogene TRBV3-2) to TRBJ2-1; TRBD2 matches 12 bases. V gave up 0 bases and J gave up 6 bases; unmatched junction bases: 9. Germline V CDR1 and CDR2: LGHDT, YNNKEL (reference sequence). The CDR3 extends over 18 amino acids. The CDR3 DNA reads TGTGCCAGCAGCCAAGATTTGGCTCCGGGACTAGCGGGCAATGAGCAGTTCTTC. It yields the protein CASSQDLAPGLAGNEQFF.

The chain links TRBV28 to TRBJ2-3; no clear D gene. This CDR3 has 11 residues. The V gene's germline CDR1 is MDHEN and CDR2 SYDVKM. V was shortened by 8 bases and J by 0 bases, with 3 bases between the two germline ends. The CDR3 region is CASPSTDTQYF. CDR3 nucleotide sequence: TGTGCCAGCCCAAGCACAGATACGCAGTATTTT.

V usage is TRBV5-6 and J usage is TRBJ2-7; 11 bases match TRBD1. CDR1 is SGHDT, CDR2 YYEEEE, per germline. V lost 4 bases and J lost 3; bases outside the gene matches: 9. This CDR3 is 16 amino acids long. DNA for the CDR3: TGTGCCAGCAGCGTCTGGACAGGGGGCTATTACTACGAGCAGTACTTC. It codes for CASSVWTGGYYYEQYF.

The chain uses TRBV19 and TRBJ2-6; D not resolved. The CDR3 runs 16 residues. In germline, CDR1 is LNHDA, CDR2 SQIVND (reference sequence). V lost 0 bases and J 3 bases, leaving 9 bases between the germline ends. CDR3 protein: CASSIDGGGGANVLTF. The CDR3, as DNA: TGTGCCAGTAGTATAGACGGCGGTGGTGGGGCCAACGTCCTGACTTTC.

V is TRBV10-3 and J is TRBJ2-7; TRBD1 matches at 8 bases. This CDR3 has 15 amino acids. The V and J ends lost 0 bases and 0 bases, in that order; junction bases with no gene match: 1. Germline CDR1 reads ENHRY; CDR2 reads SYGVKD. The chain's CDR3 is CAISESRGLSYEQYF. The CDR3 DNA reads TGTGCCATCAGTGAGTCCAGGGGGCTCTCCTACGAGCAGTACTTC.

The V gene is TRBV30, the J gene TRBJ1-6; 8 nucleotides align to TRBD1. Germline-derived CDR1 and CDR2 are GTSNPN and SVGIG (reference sequence). The trim removed 6 bases at V and 6 bases at J, leaving 4 bases unmatched. The CDR3 consists of 13 residues. The DNA of the CDR3 is TGTGCCTGTCAGGGACAGGCTAATTCACCCCTCCACTTT. Protein product: CACQGQANSPLHF.

This chain links TRBV12-5 with TRBJ2-7, with D unclear. The V gene's germline CDR1 is LGHNT and CDR2 FRNRAP. The length of the CDR3 is 15 residues. V lost 1 base to trimming and J lost 6 bases, with 16 bases between them. CDR3 protein: CASGLGQTVPSEQYF. The CDR3 DNA reads as TGTGCTAGTGGTTTGGGACAAACGGTTCCAAGCGAGCAGTACTTC. Complete variable domain (other parts from reference TRBV12-5 and TRBJ2-7): DARVTQTPRHKVTEMGQEVTMRCQPILGHNTVFWYRQTMMQGLELLAYFRNRAPLDDSGMPKDRFSAEMPDATLATLKIQPSEPRDSAVYFCASGLGQTVPSEQYFGPGTRLTVT.

The DNA of the CDR3 is TGTGCCAGCTCACCGTCGGGGACAATGGGAAAACTGTTTTTT. Translated, it gives CASSPSGTMGKLFF. The V and J genes are TRBV18 and TRBJ1-4, with a tentative D call TRBD1 (6 bases). Germline V gene data show CDR1 as KGHSH and CDR2 as LQKENI. This CDR3 is 14 amino acids long. Trimming took 3 bases from V and 10 from J, leaving 15 bases between them.

The rearrangement joins TRBV9 to TRBJ1-5, with unresolved D. Germline V gene data show CDR1 as SGDLS and CDR2 as YYNGEE. V lost 0 bases and J lost 5, with 6 bases in between. The CDR3 runs 13 residues. The DNA of the CDR3 is TGTGCCAGCAGCGTAGATGGAGATCAGCCCCAGCATTTT. Residues: CASSVDGDQPQHF.

The J gene is TRBJ2-3, the V gene TRBV11-3; D perhaps matches TRBD2 (6 bases). V lost 3 bases, J lost 0 bases, and 16 bases lay in between. The CDR3 runs 17 residues. CDR1 and CDR2 from the germline V gene are SGHNT and YENEEA. The CDR3 sequence is CASSFSWGDPSTDTQYF. The CDR3 nucleotides read TGTGCCAGCAGCTTCTCATGGGGGGACCCTAGCACAGATACGCAGTATTTT.

The V and J genes are TRBV14 and TRBJ2-2, with a weak D call TRBD1 (6 bases). Per the germline V gene, CDR1 is SGHDN and CDR2 is FVKESK. CDR3 length: 15 residues. The V and J ends lost 4 bases and 0 bases respectively, with 9 bases between them. The CDR3 DNA sequence: TGTGCCAGCAGCCCCCACAGGGCGAACACCGGGGAGCTGTTTTTT. This encodes CASSPHRANTGELFF.

The rearrangement uses TRBV2 and TRBJ2-1; the D gene is possibly TRBD2 (6 bases). Per the germline V gene, CDR1 is SNHLY and CDR2 is FYNNEI. This CDR3 has 17 amino acids. Between the trimmed V and J ends, which lost 2 bases and 1 base, there was a span of 15 bases. The CDR3 loop reads CASSERGLADSYNEQFF. In nucleotides, the CDR3 is TGTGCCAGCAGTGAACGGGGGTTGGCGGATTCCTACAATGAGCAGTTCTTC.

In this sample, this clone turned up a few times. This chain's CDR3 is CASSLYNVYTDTQYF. In DNA, the CDR3 is TGCGCCAGCAGCTTGTATAACGTCTACACAGATACGCAGTATTTT. The chain carries TRBV5-1 and TRBJ2-3; D call uncertain. Germline CDR1 and CDR2: SGHRS and YFSETQ. Deletions cut 1 base from V and 2 bases from J, with 11 bases between. The CDR3 contains 15 residues.

This rearrangement joins TRBV6-2 or TRBV6-3 to TRBJ1-5; 8 bases are shared with TRBD1. Per germline, CDR1 MNHEY and CDR2 SVGEGT. The CDR3 consists of 17 residues. V was clipped by 2 bases and J by 2 bases; unmatched bases: 8. CDR3 residues: CASSYRPTGVRNQPQHF. The DNA of the CDR3 is TGTGCCAGCAGTTACAGGCCGACAGGGGTCCGCAATCAGCCCCAGCATTTT.